The T cell receptor beta chain under discussion was sequenced for a study of cytomegalovirus exposure and HLA in healthy donors (dated by TCRdb to about 2017). For the wider study: An earlier analysis of fewer than 750 of the donors reported 250 to 300 Gb of sequence data and about 120 million unique TCR beta sequences obtained from approximately 180 million T cells. An early release that covered about 600 HLA-typed donors contained 300 to 350 gigabases of sequencing data and around 80 million unique TCR sequences. The genetic ancestry cluster associated with self-reported Caucasian donors included 65% to 90% of the 350 to 500 genotyped donors. The study was designed to test whether signatures of past pathogen exposure could be identified by cataloging public T cell receptors. The T cell repertoires of some 670 subjects were profiled by immunosequencing and related to cytomegalovirus serostatus. In addition to the first cohort of about 650 subjects, a separate validation cohort of approximately 110 different subjects was used. To predict cytomegalovirus infection status, the study combined high-throughput TCR immunosequencing, statistical association of individual TCRs with disease status, and machine learning. A later analysis re-examined previously published TCR beta repertoires from over 500 donors and added high-resolution HLA genotyping to investigate patterns of TCR occurrence. The later analysis used no new phenotypic data to find candidate immune exposures, relying instead on TCR beta sequences and their occurrence across donors. An earlier analysis of about 600 of the donors used high-throughput TCR beta sequencing to judge whether each TCR beta V gene segment behaved as functional or pseudogenic. Donor age, sex, ethnicity and CMV serostatus were collected together with the repertoire data. A later genetic analysis took genome-wide SNP genotypes for about 65% of the 666 donors and used that subset as a discovery cohort. All discovery cohort repertoires had been generated using a single sequencing platform. Both class I and class II loci were covered by HLA typing, at four-digit resolution. Typing coverage varied by locus: roughly 620-640 donors for A, B, C, DRB1 and DQB1; approximately 500 for DQA1; about 570 for DPA1; 450 to 480 for DPB1. A handful of DR-DQ haplotypes were treated as single units for association and clustering because of strong linkage in the cohort. Among 350 to 400 genotyped donors of the cohort, an average of approximately 240,000 unique TCR beta nucleotide sequences were sequenced per donor, 15% to 20% of them non-productive. Study-level results and caveats: The sequencing pipeline was judged likely to have produced a cluster of highly shared sequence variants as a technical artifact. Broadly in line with IMGT annotations, most TCR beta V segments showed up in productive rearrangements about 87% or about 30% of the time in an earlier analysis of around 550 of the donors. Cytomegalovirus status was reported to be diagnosed by the classifier with high specificity and sensitivity in both the original and validation cohorts. A later genetic analysis associated a missense DCLRE1C variant with V-gene and J-gene trimming of TCR beta chains, and an independent cohort replicated the association. A later analysis found that HLA-associated TCR beta chains were more clonally expanded and had lower generation probabilities than equally common non-associated chains. A later analysis found that TCR association rates varied across HLA loci, with DRB1 alleles showing the most associated TCRs and HLA-C alleles the fewest. The 87-base-pair reads could not distinguish some IMGT-functional V segments, including TRBV6-2 and TRBV6-3, so those segments were excluded. Several of the top co-occurrence clusters appeared to be linked to parvovirus B19, influenza, CMV and Epstein-Barr virus, according to a later analysis. Linkage disequilibrium might explain the correlated functional status among segregating V segments, but an unknown experimental factor could not be excluded. According to a later genetic analysis, donors in an Asian-associated ancestry cluster had fewer N-insertions in productive TCRs than the approximately 650-donor mean. In this cohort, only TCR beta chains were sequenced, and detectable features were limited by the absence of alpha or paired-chain data. Roughly uniform sequencing depth across donors was assumed in presence/absence analyses, although this assumption may not hold. Strong co-occurrence of HLA alleles, especially DR and DQ, made assigning TCR associations to individual alleles difficult. A further reported finding was that TCR beta sequences accurately predicted the HLA-A and HLA-B alleles for most subjects in the first cohort. For the cohort, immune exposure information was limited to CMV serostatus. The authors suggested that the approach could potentially be generalized to other disease states and immunological phenotypes. The study listed 150 to 200 TCR beta chains as associated with cytomegalovirus. A few of the identified cytomegalovirus-associated TCR beta chains were confirmed in vitro to be specific for cytomegalovirus antigens. Most TCR sequences were observed very rarely across donors, whereas some public TCRs were present in many individuals. According to a later analysis, most CMV-associated TCR beta chains appeared to be HLA-restricted, and the HLA associations seemed to be driven largely by CMV exposure. Specific HLA alleles were associated with 15,000 to 20,000 TCR beta sequences at a false discovery rate of 0.05 in a later analysis. HLA typing was unavailable for some donors at each locus, so association tests used only the typed subset. Because counts were too low, 15 to 20 rarely observed V segments, including chromosome 9 orphons, were left out of the earlier analysis of a few hundred of the donors.

The cohort was made up of hundreds of healthy bone marrow donors. At the time of sampling, all cohort members were nominally healthy, though unrecorded immune exposures were likely present. The donor tested CMV seronegative and was one of the 352 seronegative cohort members. Each donor provided a peripheral blood sample, and peripheral blood mononuclear cells were used for TCR beta sequencing. The Qiagen DNeasy Blood Extraction Kit was used to extract genomic DNA from the blood cell samples. Library preparation employed the immunoSEQ multiplex PCR assay. For the multiplex PCR, a mixture combining 60 forward primers for TCR Vbeta segments and 13 reverse primers for TCR Jbeta segments was used. Amplification of the CDR3 region of rearranged TCR beta genes was performed with a multiplex PCR assay on genomic DNA. Amplified TCR beta libraries were sequenced as 87-base-pair reads on the Illumina HiSeq System. The study's own analysis went as follows. Across the 670 or so repertoires, a later analysis counted tens of millions of unique TCR beta chains, around 10 million of which were shared by at least two donors. Raw reads were error-corrected and collapsed into unique sequences with a nearest-neighbor algorithm that merged closely related sequences to remove PCR and sequencing errors. CDR3 sequences were aligned to IMGT reference sequences to assign V, D and J gene segments. Each retained sequence needed at least a six-nucleotide match to both a V gene segment and a J gene segment. A rearrangement was called productive if the CDR3 had no stop codons and remained in frame with V and J, and every other rearrangement was called non-productive. CDR3 was defined by IMGT convention, running from the second conserved V-encoded cysteine to the conserved J-encoded phenylalanine. Sequences without an unambiguous match to a single V gene segment were excluded from the earlier analysis of about 600 of the donors. In an earlier analysis of approximately 500 of the donors, a V segment was called functional when productive rearrangements were above 56.7%, and segregating when the standard deviation between donors exceeded 5%. A statistical classification framework was built to diagnose cytomegalovirus status from the catalog of TCR beta chain sequences. A later analysis assigned V and J genes by comparing TCR nucleotide sequences with IMGT/GENE-DB human TR gene sequences. In a later analysis, CDR3 sequences and most-parsimonious VDJ recombination scenarios were assigned using the TCRdist pipeline. In a later analysis, every TCR beta chain was defined by the combination of its CDR3 amino acid sequence and its V-gene family, and reads without a unique V-gene family were dropped. To address suspected cross-contamination and a sequencing artifact, a later analysis removed under 600 highly shared, low-generation-probability nucleotide sequences. In a later analysis, a clonal expansion index for each public chain was calculated from normalized within-repertoire ranks of inferred template counts. A later analysis computed generation probabilities with a VDJ recombination model fitted to out-of-frame rearrangements, and checked the results against IGoR. A later analysis scored TCR-TCR, TCR-HLA and TCR-CMV co-occurrence with hypergeometric tests, applying a repertoire-size bias correction to TCR pairs. A later analysis estimated false discovery rates by permuting HLA or CMV assignments 20 times. In a later analysis, co-occurring TCRs were grouped with DBSCAN, and TCRdist sequence similarity was added when clustering was performed within HLA-allele-positive subsets. Repertoires with fewer than 30,000 or more than 120,000 public chains, plus five repertoires with anomalous nucleotide sharing, were excluded from co-occurrence clustering. TCRdb obtained this table from immuneACCESS and retained in-frame rearrangements with V and J assigned. These tables miss some clones; where compared with another copy, unresolved V genes account for less than half of the shortfall, and the remainder is unexplained. V and J calls and clone size are as listed in that table; D and trimming were resolved from the DNA. The sample table shows over 150,000 clones, and roughly 80% are seen once. The ten largest clonotypes hold about 4.6% of the sample.

Concerning this clone itself: Its antigen has not been determined. Per-base quality was not reported, and no clone a single base away is much larger than it.

From cysteine to phenylalanine, the CDR3 is 14 amino acids long. CDR3 DNA only is kept here, 42 bases in frame from base 1. The germline V gene specifies MDHEN as CDR1 and SYDVKM as CDR2. V has 3 bases trimmed and J has 4 bases trimmed; junction bases matching no gene number 5. The sequence was obtained from a middle-aged man in good health and CMV-seronegative. Sample: PBMCs. The V and J genes are TRBV28 and TRBJ2-5; the junction holds 7 bases that match TRBD1. At the DNA level, the sequence is TGTGCCAGCAGTTTTTGGGACAGAGGAGAGACCCAGTACTTC. Its coded protein is CASSFWDRGETQYF.